The clone carrying this TCR beta chain has a handful of counts. The data stem from a study of OX40 agonist ivuxolimab in advanced cancers. Study in general: Patients were given ivuxolimab, an antibody that agonizes OX40 (CD134). Three patients, one with hepatocellular carcinoma and two with cutaneous melanoma, responded partially.

This table comes from immunoSEQ multiplex PCR, and its TCRdb copy is limited to in-frame clones, with some not included. Of about 36,000 clones listed, roughly 80% are singletons. Sequenced here: CD4+ or CD8+ T cells sorted from blood, sampled in a trial of the OX40 agonist ivuxolimab. This clonotype originated in an adult with an advanced solid tumor such as melanoma, head and neck, liver or kidney cancer.

For the CDR3, the DNA is TGCGCCAGCAGTGAAGGGACTAGCGGGGGGGCAGAGACCCAGTACTTC. Its translation: CASSEGTSGGAETQYF. The V call is TRBV10-2, the J call TRBJ2-5, with TRBD2 identical over 16 bases. V gave up 3 bases and J gave up 4 bases; unmatched junction bases: 2. Germline loops: CDR1 WSHSY, CDR2 SAAADI. This CDR3 is built from 16 residues.